A single sample is the source of the 19 T cell receptor beta chains below, sequenced in a study of T cell responses to AZD1222 COVID-19 vaccine. Sequencing was performed with immunoSEQ multiplex PCR; in TCRdb, only in-frame clones are kept and a portion is missing. Seen here are 120,000 to 150,000 clones, roughly 90% observed once, and the top ten hold roughly 1.5%. Specimen: peripheral blood, collected 28 days after the second AZD1222 dose. These receptors came from an adult who received the AZD1222 COVID-19 vaccine.

V and J are TRBV4-1 and TRBJ1-2; a possible D gene is TRBD1 (6 bases). Germline loops: CDR1 MGHRA, CDR2 YSYEKL. V lost 1 base and J 4 bases, leaving 16 bases between the germline ends. The CDR3 sequence is 16 residues long. The CDR3 reads CASSQVLGGRFYGYTF. CDR3 coding DNA: TGCGCCAGCAGCCAAGTTTTGGGGGGCCGCTTCTATGGCTACACCTTC.

This clone was seen only once. The CDR3 sequence: CASSPNTASGRAEAEQYF. CDR3 nucleotide sequence: TGTGCCAGCAGTCCCAACACGGCTAGCGGGAGGGCCGAGGCCGAGCAGTACTTC. V usage is TRBV28 and J usage is TRBJ2-7; 12 bases align to TRBD2. V trimming: 5 bases; J trimming: 6 bases; junction bases outside the gene matches: 17. The CDR3 contains 18 residues. Germline CDR1 and CDR2: MDHEN and SYDVKM.

The chain employs TRBV2 and TRBJ2-1; TRBD2 agrees at 11 bases. The CDR3 contains 14 residues. Germline-derived CDR1 and CDR2 are SNHLY and FYNNEI. V was clipped by 6 bases and J by 3 bases; unmatched bases: 1. The DNA of the CDR3 is TGTGCCAGCAGGGGACTAGCGGTCTACAATGAGCAGTTCTTC. It yields the protein CASRGLAVYNEQFF.

Here the CDR3 reads CASSIQGIGEAFF. CDR3 bases: TGTGCCAGCAGTATACAGGGGATAGGTGAAGCTTTCTTT. The V call is TRBV12-3 or TRBV12-4, the J call TRBJ1-1; 7 nucleotides agree with TRBD1. CDR3 length: 13 amino acids. The V segment lost 5 bases and the J segment 7 bases; nucleotides outside the gene matches: 7.

This chain joins TRBV5-6 and TRBJ2-3; D gene ambiguous. This CDR3 is built from 13 residues. The ends were cut back, 1 base at V and 3 bases at J, with 6 bases in the middle. Germline CDR1 and CDR2: SGHDT and YYEEEE. Written as DNA, the CDR3 is TGTGCCAGCAGCTTGAGTGGAACAGATACGCAGTATTTT. Translating gives CASSLSGTDTQYF.

The rearrangement joins TRBV5-1 to TRBJ1-4; no definite D call. Trimming removed 0 bases from V and 6 bases from J, with 9 bases in between. CDR1 and CDR2 from the germline V gene are SGHRS and YFSETQ. The CDR3 spans 14 residues. CDR3 nucleotides: TGCGCCAGCAGCTTGGCCTCGGCGGATGAAAAACTGTTTTTT. Translating gives CASSLASADEKLFF.

This rearrangement joins TRBV19 to TRBJ2-1; weak D call: TRBD1 (6 bases). The CDR3 covers 17 residues. Germline V gene data show CDR1 as LNHDA and CDR2 as SQIVND (reference sequence). Trimming stripped 3 bases from V and 2 bases from J, with 17 bases between. DNA of the CDR3: TGTGCCAGTAGTATCGAGAGTATACAGGGACCCTACAATGAGCAGTTCTTC. It is translated as CASSIESIQGPYNEQFF.

The chain carries TRBV6-5 and TRBJ1-1, with a weak D call TRBD1 (5 bases). The CDR3 sequence is 12 residues long. The V gene's germline CDR1 is MNHEY and CDR2 SVGAGI. Trimming stripped 10 bases from V and 3 bases from J, with 12 bases between. CDR3 residues: CAILRGDTEAFF. Written as DNA, the CDR3 is TGTGCCATCCTAAGGGGAGACACTGAAGCTTTCTTT.

This clone was seen once. The rearrangement links TRBV18 to TRBJ2-2; no definite D call. The V end lost 2 bases, the J end lost 0 bases, and 10 bases lay between the germline ends. This CDR3 region has 16 residues. The germline V gene encodes CDR1 KGHSH and CDR2 LQKENI. CDR3 nucleotides: TGTGCCAGCTCACCAAAAGGGCTTCCGAACACCGGGGAGCTGTTTTTT. This translates into CASSPKGLPNTGELFF.

The chain joins TRBV7-2 to TRBJ1-4, with no clear D. V lost 4 bases and J 6 bases, leaving 9 bases between the germline ends. Germline CDR1 SGHTA, CDR2 FQGNSA. The CDR3 consists of 13 residues. The CDR3 nucleotides read TGTGCCAGCAGCTCCTACATAGATGAAAAACTGTTTTTT. This sequence encodes CASSSYIDEKLFF. Using reference TRBV7-2 and TRBJ1-4 for the parts outside the CDR3, the full variable domain is GAGVSQSPSNKVTEKGKDVELRCDPISGHTALYWYRQSLGQGLEFLIYFQGNSAPDKSGLPSDRFSAERTGGSVSTLTIQRTQQEDSAVYLCASSSYIDEKLFFGSGTQLSVL.

This clone was seen once. The chain has TRBV6-2 or TRBV6-3 and TRBJ1-5, with D maybe TRBD1 (5 bases). CDR3 size: 14 residues. CDR1 MNHEY and CDR2 SVGEGT come from the germline V gene. V was cut by 4 bases and J by 2 bases, with 9 bases left in between. The CDR3 nucleotides are TGTGCCAGCAGTTTAACGGGGGGCAATCAGCCCCAGCATTTT. Translation: CASSLTGGNQPQHF.

The CDR3 DNA reads as TGTGCCATCAGCAGGGAGTCTGGGGCCAACGTCCTGACTTTC. This encodes CAISRESGANVLTF. The chain uses TRBV10-3 and TRBJ2-6, with D possibly being TRBD1 or TRBD2 (5 bases each). Germline CDR1 is ENHRY and CDR2 is SYGVKD. The CDR3 runs 14 residues. V was pared by 6 bases and J by 1 base, with 7 bases between.

The chain is built from TRBV4-1 and TRBJ1-2; 7 bases line up with TRBD1. The CDR3 is made up of 15 amino acids. V lost 1 base to trimming and J lost 8 bases; unmatched junction nucleotides: 10. Germline V gene lookup returns CDR1 MGHRA and CDR2 YSYEKL. The CDR3 nucleotides are TGCGCCAGCAGCCAAGGAGCGGAGGGGGCGCAGGGCTACACCTTC. Encoded protein: CASSQGAEGAQGYTF.

The chain joins TRBV2 to TRBJ1-2; 10 bases are a match to TRBD1. CDR1 is SNHLY, CDR2 FYNNEI, per germline. The CDR3 loop spans 17 amino acids. Losses at the gene ends were 6 bases for V and 7 bases for J; bases not matched to a gene: 17. This chain's CDR3 is CASSPGPGTGADFGYTF. CDR3 sequence (DNA): TGTGCCAGCAGCCCAGGTCCCGGGACAGGGGCGGACTTTGGCTACACCTTC.

V is TRBV24-1 and J is TRBJ2-5; D remains ambiguous. This CDR3 contains 13 residues. The ends were cut back, 3 bases at V and 1 base at J, with 5 bases in the middle. The germline CDR1 and CDR2 sequences are KGHDR and SFDVKD. CDR3 amino acids: CATSDVPQETQYF. Here the CDR3 DNA reads TGTGCCACCAGTGATGTCCCCCAAGAGACCCAGTACTTC.

The rearrangement joins TRBV7-2 to TRBJ1-2; D is ambiguous. The CDR3 extends over 13 amino acids. Germline CDR1 reads SGHTA; CDR2 reads FQGNSA. This CDR3 is CVGREGPNYGYTF. The CDR3 nucleotides read TGTGTAGGTCGCGAAGGGCCCAACTATGGCTACACCTTC.

The chain links TRBV10-3 to TRBJ2-3, with a tentative D call TRBD2 (5 bases). Trimming removed 2 bases from V and 1 base from J, with 13 bases in between. The CDR3 sequence is 16 residues long. From germline, CDR1 is ENHRY and CDR2 SYGVKD. The CDR3 here is CAISEQLGDRTDTQYF. DNA of the CDR3: TGTGCCATCAGTGAGCAACTCGGGGATCGCACAGATACGCAGTATTTT.

Regarding this clone: The germline gene is not matched at one end of the junction; a read error may be the cause. This chain joins TRBV6-4 and TRBJ1-1, with a weak D call TRBD1 (5 bases). The CDR3 totals 14 residues. Germline loops: CDR1 MRHNA, CDR2 SNTAGT. CDR3 coding DNA: TGTGCCAGCAGTTACTCGACAGTGAACACTGAAGCTTTCTTT. Protein: CASSYSTVNTEAFF.

The rearrangement joins TRBV10-3 to TRBJ2-6; no reliable D call. Germline CDR1 and CDR2: ENHRY and SYGVKD. The V end lost 0 bases, the J end lost 0 bases, and 9 bases lay between the germline ends. The CDR3 runs 17 residues. This CDR3 is CAISESIGLSGANVLTF. The DNA of the CDR3 is TGTGCCATCAGTGAGTCAATAGGCCTCTCTGGGGCCAACGTCCTGACTTTC.